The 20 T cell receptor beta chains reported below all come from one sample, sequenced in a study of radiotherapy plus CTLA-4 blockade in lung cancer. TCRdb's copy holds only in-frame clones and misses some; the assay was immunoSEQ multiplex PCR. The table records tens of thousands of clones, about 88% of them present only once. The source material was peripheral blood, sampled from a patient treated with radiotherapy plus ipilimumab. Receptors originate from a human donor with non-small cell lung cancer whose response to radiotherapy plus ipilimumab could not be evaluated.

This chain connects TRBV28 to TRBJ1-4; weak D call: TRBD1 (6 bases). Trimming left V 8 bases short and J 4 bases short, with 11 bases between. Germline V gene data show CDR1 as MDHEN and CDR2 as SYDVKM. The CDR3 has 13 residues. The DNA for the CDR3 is TGTGCCAGCGAAGGGGGTATTAATGAAAAACTGTTTTTT. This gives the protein CASEGGINEKLFF.

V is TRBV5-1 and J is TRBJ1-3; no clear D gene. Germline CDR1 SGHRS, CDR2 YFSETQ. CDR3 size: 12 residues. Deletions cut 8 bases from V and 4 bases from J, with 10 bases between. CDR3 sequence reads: CASSTSGNTIYF. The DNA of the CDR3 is TGCGCCAGTTCCACGAGCGGAAACACCATATATTTT.

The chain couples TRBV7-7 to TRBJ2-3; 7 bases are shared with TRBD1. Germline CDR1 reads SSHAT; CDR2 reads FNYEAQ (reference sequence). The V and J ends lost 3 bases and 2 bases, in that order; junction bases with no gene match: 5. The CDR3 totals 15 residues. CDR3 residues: CASSLTGTATDTQYF. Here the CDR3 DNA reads TGTGCCAGCAGCTTGACCGGGACAGCCACAGATACGCAGTATTTT.

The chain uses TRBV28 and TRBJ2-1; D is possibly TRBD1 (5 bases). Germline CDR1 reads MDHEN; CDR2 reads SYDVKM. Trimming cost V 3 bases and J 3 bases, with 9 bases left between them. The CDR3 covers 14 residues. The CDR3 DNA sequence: TGTGCCAGCAGTTTGGGGCCGCGCTACAATGAGCAGTTCTTC. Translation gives CASSLGPRYNEQFF.

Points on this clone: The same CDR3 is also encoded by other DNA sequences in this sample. The DNA for the CDR3 is TGTGCCAGCAGCTTAGGGTCGCCGGGGGTGGGTTCACCCCTCCACTTT. As protein: CASSLGSPGVGSPLHF. The genes are TRBV5-5 and TRBJ1-6, with D tentatively TRBD1 (5 bases). Trimming stripped 2 bases from V and 9 bases from J, with 18 bases between. CDR3 size: 16 residues. The germline gives CDR1 SGHKS, CDR2 YYEKEE (reference sequence).

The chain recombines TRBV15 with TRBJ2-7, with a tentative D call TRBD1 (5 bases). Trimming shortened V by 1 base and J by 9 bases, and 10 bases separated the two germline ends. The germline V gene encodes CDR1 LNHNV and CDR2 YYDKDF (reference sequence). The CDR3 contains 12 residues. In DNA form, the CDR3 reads TGTGCCACCAGCAGAGGGGGCATATCGCAGTACTTC. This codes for CATSRGGISQYF.

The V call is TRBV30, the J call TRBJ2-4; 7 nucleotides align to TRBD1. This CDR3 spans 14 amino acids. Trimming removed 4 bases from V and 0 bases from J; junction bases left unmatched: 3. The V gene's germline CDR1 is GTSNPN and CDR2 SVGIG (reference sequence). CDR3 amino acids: CAWTTGVAKNIQYF. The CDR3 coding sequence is TGTGCCTGGACCACAGGGGTAGCCAAAAACATTCAGTACTTC.

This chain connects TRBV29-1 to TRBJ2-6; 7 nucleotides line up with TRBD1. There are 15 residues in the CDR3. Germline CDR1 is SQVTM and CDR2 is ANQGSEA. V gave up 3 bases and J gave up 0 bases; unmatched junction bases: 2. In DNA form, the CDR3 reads TGCAGCGTTGAGGACAGGAGCTCTGGGGCCAACGTCCTGACTTTC. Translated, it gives CSVEDRSSGANVLTF.

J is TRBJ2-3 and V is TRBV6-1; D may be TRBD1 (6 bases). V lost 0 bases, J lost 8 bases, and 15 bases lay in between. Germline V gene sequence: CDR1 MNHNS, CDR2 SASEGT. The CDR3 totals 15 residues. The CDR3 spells CASSEAWDQGRTQYF. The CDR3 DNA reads TGTGCCAGCAGTGAAGCTTGGGATCAGGGGCGTACGCAGTATTTT.

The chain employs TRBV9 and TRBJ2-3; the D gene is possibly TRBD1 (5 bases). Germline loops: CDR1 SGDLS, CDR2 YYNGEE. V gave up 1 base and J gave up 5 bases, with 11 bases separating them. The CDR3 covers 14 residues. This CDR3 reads CASSVKGVGDTQYF. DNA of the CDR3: TGTGCCAGCAGCGTAAAAGGGGTGGGAGATACGCAGTATTTT.

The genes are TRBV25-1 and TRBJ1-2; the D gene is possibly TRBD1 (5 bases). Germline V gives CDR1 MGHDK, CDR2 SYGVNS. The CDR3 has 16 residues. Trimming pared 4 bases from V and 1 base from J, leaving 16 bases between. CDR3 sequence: CASSGDGQVSNYGYTF. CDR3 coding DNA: TGTGCCAGCAGTGGAGATGGACAAGTTAGTAACTATGGCTACACCTTC.

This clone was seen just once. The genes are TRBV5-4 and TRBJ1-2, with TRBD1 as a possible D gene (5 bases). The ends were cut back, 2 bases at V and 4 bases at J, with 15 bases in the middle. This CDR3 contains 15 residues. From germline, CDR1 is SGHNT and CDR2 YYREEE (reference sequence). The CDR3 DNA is TGTGCCAGCAGCTTTGGGGGGAGGGCGTCCTATGGCTACACCTTC. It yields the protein CASSFGGRASYGYTF.

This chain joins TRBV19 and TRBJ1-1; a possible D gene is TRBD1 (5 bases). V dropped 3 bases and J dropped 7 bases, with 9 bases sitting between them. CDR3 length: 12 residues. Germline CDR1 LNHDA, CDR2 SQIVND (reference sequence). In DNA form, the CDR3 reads TGTGCCAGTAGTATTGTCGGGGGTGAAGCTTTCTTT. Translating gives CASSIVGGEAFF.

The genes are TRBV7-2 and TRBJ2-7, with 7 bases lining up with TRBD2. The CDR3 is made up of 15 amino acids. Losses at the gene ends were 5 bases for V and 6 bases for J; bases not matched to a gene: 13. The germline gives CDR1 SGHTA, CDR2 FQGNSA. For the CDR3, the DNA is TGTGCCAGCAGCCCCCTCGTGGCGGGAGAGGGCGAGCAGTACTTC. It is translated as CASSPLVAGEGEQYF. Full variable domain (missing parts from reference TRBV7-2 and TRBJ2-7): GAGVSQSPSNKVTEKGKDVELRCDPISGHTALYWYRQSLGQGLEFLIYFQGNSAPDKSGLPSDRFSAERTGGSVSTLTIQRTQQEDSAVYLCASSPLVAGEGEQYFGPGTRLTVT.

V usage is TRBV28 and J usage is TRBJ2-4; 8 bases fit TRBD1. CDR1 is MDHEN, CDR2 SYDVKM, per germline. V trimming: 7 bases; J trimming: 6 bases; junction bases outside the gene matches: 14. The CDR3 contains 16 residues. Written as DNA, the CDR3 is TGTGCCAGCACCGACCCCAGGGGGCCAAGAGGAAACATTCAGTACTTC. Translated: CASTDPRGPRGNIQYF.

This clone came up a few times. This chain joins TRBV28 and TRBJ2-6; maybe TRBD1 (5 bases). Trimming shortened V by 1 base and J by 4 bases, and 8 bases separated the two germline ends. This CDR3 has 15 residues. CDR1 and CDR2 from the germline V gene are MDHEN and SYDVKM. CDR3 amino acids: CASSLSGPGANVLTF. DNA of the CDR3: TGTGCCAGCAGTTTATCAGGGCCCGGGGCCAACGTCCTGACTTTC. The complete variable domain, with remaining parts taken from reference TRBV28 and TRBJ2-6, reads DVKVTQSSRYLVKRTGEKVFLECVQDMDHENMFWYRQDPGLGLRLIYFSYDVKMKEKGDIPEGYSVSREKKERFSLILESASTNQTSMYLCASSLSGPGANVLTFGAGSRLTVL.

CDR3 residues: CASTGNPRTRQYF. The CDR3 DNA reads TGTGCCAGTACAGGGAATCCCCGTACGAGGCAGTACTTC. This chain connects TRBV28 to TRBJ2-7; TRBD1 might be the D (6 bases). With 9 bases removed from V and 9 bases from J, the gap between germline ends came to 21 bases. The CDR3 is made up of 13 amino acids. Germline values: CDR1 MDHEN, CDR2 SYDVKM.

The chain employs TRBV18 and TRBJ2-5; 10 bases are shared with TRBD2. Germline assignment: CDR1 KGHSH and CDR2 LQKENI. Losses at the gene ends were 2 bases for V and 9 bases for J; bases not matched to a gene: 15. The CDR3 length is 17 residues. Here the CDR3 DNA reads TGTGCCAGCTCACCAACGACTAGCGGGCCCCGGGGGGTGTCCCAGTACTTC. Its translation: CASSPTTSGPRGVSQYF.

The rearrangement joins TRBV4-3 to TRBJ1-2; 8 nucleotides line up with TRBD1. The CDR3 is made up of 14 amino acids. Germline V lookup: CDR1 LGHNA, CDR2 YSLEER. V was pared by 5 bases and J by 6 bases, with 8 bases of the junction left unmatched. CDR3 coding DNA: TGCGCCAGCAGCTCCTCCAGGGGGCGTAATGGCTACACCTTC. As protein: CASSSSRGRNGYTF.

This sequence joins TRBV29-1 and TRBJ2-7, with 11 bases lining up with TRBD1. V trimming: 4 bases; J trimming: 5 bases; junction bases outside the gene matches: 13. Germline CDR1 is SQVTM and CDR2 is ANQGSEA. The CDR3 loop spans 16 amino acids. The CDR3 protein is CSVVGGGTGGVNEQYF. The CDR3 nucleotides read TGCAGCGTTGTGGGGGGAGGGACAGGGGGTGTGAACGAGCAGTACTTC.